The following is a T cell receptor beta chain sequence with its context. Profiled with immunoSEQ multiplex PCR; TCRdb holds only in-frame clones, not every one. The sample lists approximately 210,000 clones; roughly 94% were seen once. The sample belongs to a study of blood T cell repertoires in COVID-19. Germline V gives CDR1 SGHTA, CDR2 FQGNSA. The CDR3 runs to 16 residues. Trimming removed 4 bases from V and 0 bases from J, with 15 bases in between. Material for sequencing was peripheral blood. This TCR derives from a man aged 25 to 40 with acute or convalescent COVID-19. The chain joins TRBV7-2 to TRBJ1-1, with D possibly being TRBD1 (6 bases). In DNA form, the CDR3 reads TGTGCCAGCAGCTCAGGGGTCATTCTCATGAACACTGAAGCTTTCTTT. Residues: CASSSGVILMNTEAFF.